These 29 T cell receptor beta chains were sequenced from one sample in a study of shared clonotypes between healthy human individuals. Libraries were prepared by immunoSEQ multiplex PCR; TCRdb keeps only in-frame clonotypes and omits some of them. The sample has about 960,000 clones, around three quarters seen once. The sequencing input was memory CD4+ T cells sorted from blood. Noted subset: CD45RA-negative fraction. All receptors come from a man in his late teens or twenties in good health.

This clone was detected a few times. The chain combines TRBV10-1 with TRBJ2-3; D call uncertain. Germline V gene sequence: CDR1 WNHNN, CDR2 SYGVQD (reference sequence). V lost 2 bases, J lost 8 bases, and 14 bases lay in between. The CDR3 loop spans 14 amino acids. CDR3 protein: CASSETPQQSTQYF. In DNA, the CDR3 is TGCGCCAGCAGTGAGACTCCACAACAGTCTACGCAGTATTTT.

The chain joins TRBV5-6 to TRBJ2-7, with 9 bases identical to TRBD2. The V gene end was trimmed by 0 bases and the J gene end by 0 bases; junction bases not matched to a gene: 10. Per the germline V gene, CDR1 is SGHDT and CDR2 is YYEEEE. The CDR3 has 18 amino acids. The chain's CDR3 is CASSLAFASGESSYEQYF. As DNA, the CDR3 is TGTGCCAGCAGCTTGGCCTTCGCTAGCGGGGAAAGCTCCTACGAGCAGTACTTC. Full variable domain (remainder filled in from reference TRBV5-6 and TRBJ2-7): DAGVTQSPTHLIKTRGQQVTLRCSPKSGHDTVSWYQQALGQGPQFIFQYYEEEERQRGNFPDRFSGHQFPNYSSELNVNALLLGDSALYLCASSLAFASGESSYEQYFGPGTRLTVT.

The V gene is TRBV29-1, the J gene TRBJ1-5; a possible D gene is TRBD1 (5 bases). Per germline, CDR1 SQVTM and CDR2 ANQGSEA. Trimming removed 3 bases from V and 2 bases from J, with 17 bases in between. The CDR3 covers 16 residues. The CDR3 region has the DNA TGCAGCGTTGATGATGGGGGGGAAGGGCGCAATCAGCCCCAGCATTTT. It yields the protein CSVDDGGEGRNQPQHF.

The chain has TRBV10-3 and TRBJ2-3; maybe TRBD2 (6 bases). The ends were cut back, 7 bases at V and 4 bases at J, with 18 bases in the middle. This CDR3 has 15 amino acids. The germline V gene has CDR1 ENHRY and CDR2 SYGVKD. In DNA form, the CDR3 reads TGTGCCATCACTAACCGGGACTCGGACGCAGATACGCAGTATTTT. Protein: CAITNRDSDADTQYF.

The V gene is TRBV9, the J gene TRBJ2-1; the D gene is possibly TRBD2 (6 bases). With 0 bases removed from V and 7 bases from J, the gap between germline ends came to 14 bases. CDR3 length equals 15 residues. Germline values: CDR1 SGDLS, CDR2 YYNGEE. CDR3 amino acids: CASSVAGGVGNEQFF. CDR3 DNA sequence: TGTGCCAGCAGCGTAGCCGGGGGAGTAGGTAATGAGCAGTTCTTC.

This sequence joins TRBV18 and TRBJ1-2; TRBD1 matches at 8 bases. Trimming took 3 bases from V and 7 from J; bases not matched to a gene: 7. The CDR3 consists of 14 residues. The germline V gene has CDR1 KGHSH and CDR2 LQKENI. The CDR3 spells CASSPETGASGYTF. DNA of the CDR3: TGTGCCAGCTCACCCGAGACAGGGGCCTCTGGCTACACCTTC.

On this clone itself: A clone one base away is much larger, so this may be a read error. V usage is TRBV6-5 and J usage is TRBJ2-2; D gene unclear. Trimming removed 5 bases from V and 0 bases from J, with 1 base in between. CDR3 length: 12 residues. The germline CDR1 and CDR2 sequences are MNHEY and SVGAGI. The CDR3 here is CASSPNTGELFF. In DNA form, the CDR3 reads TGTGCCAGCAGTCCGAACACCGGGGAGCTGTTTTTT.

This clone has a single count. Distinct nucleotide sequences in the sample also encode this CDR3. This chain connects TRBV7-2 to TRBJ2-3; D is undetermined. CDR1 is SGHTA, CDR2 FQGNSA, per germline. Trimming stripped 5 bases from V and 4 bases from J, with 7 bases between. The CDR3 has 12 residues. The CDR3: CASSLYPDTQYF. The CDR3 region has the DNA TGTGCCAGCAGCCTATACCCAGATACGCAGTATTTT.

The chain employs TRBV2 and TRBJ2-7, with TRBD2 matching over 9 bases. Unmatched junction bases numbered 2, after V lost 4 bases and J lost 4 bases. The germline V gene has CDR1 SNHLY and CDR2 FYNNEI. The CDR3 totals 13 residues. CDR3 DNA: TGTGCCAGCAGTGGGAGCGGGAGGTACGAGCAGTACTTC. Its protein is CASSGSGRYEQYF.

The chain is built from TRBV10-3 and TRBJ2-3, with D hard to call. CDR3 length: 11 residues. From germline, CDR1 is ENHRY and CDR2 SYGVKD. V was cut by 3 bases and J by 7 bases, with 5 bases left in between. The CDR3: CAISELNTQYF. The CDR3, as DNA: TGTGCCATCAGTGAACTAAATACGCAGTATTTT.

The chain combines TRBV9 with TRBJ2-1; 8 nucleotides line up with TRBD2. J was trimmed by 6 bases and V by 0 bases; bases with no gene match: 11. The CDR3 consists of 17 residues. The germline gives CDR1 SGDLS, CDR2 YYNGEE. CDR3 bases: TGTGCCAGCAGCGTAGCCGCATCAGGGACTAGGCCCAATGAGCAGTTCTTC. Protein product: CASSVAASGTRPNEQFF.

The rearrangement links TRBV2 to TRBJ2-3; 10 bases align to TRBD1. CDR3 length: 15 amino acids. Looked up from germline, CDR1 is SNHLY and CDR2 is FYNNEI. V lost 5 bases and J lost 5; bases outside the gene matches: 7. The CDR3 DNA is TGTGCCAGCAGTCCCCGACAGGGGGCACGAGATACGCAGTATTTT. It translates to CASSPRQGARDTQYF.

The V and J genes are TRBV27 and TRBJ2-1; TRBD2 aligns across 10 bases. V shed 7 bases and J 1 base; nucleotides not matched to a gene: 7. This CDR3 comprises 16 residues. CDR1 is MNHEY and CDR2 is SMNVEV in the germline V gene (reference sequence). CDR3 nucleotide sequence: TGTGCCAGCACCGCCCAAGCGGGGGGGTCCTACAATGAGCAGTTCTTC. This sequence encodes CASTAQAGGSYNEQFF.

This chain connects TRBV6-5 to TRBJ2-3; D may correspond to TRBD1 or TRBD2 (6 bases each). Germline V CDR1 and CDR2: MNHEY, SVGAGI. The CDR3 covers 15 residues. Trimming left V 7 bases short and J 2 bases short, with 16 bases between. This CDR3 reads CASTPVQGLTDTQYF. The CDR3, as DNA: TGTGCCAGCACCCCCGTACAGGGACTCACAGATACGCAGTATTTT.

The chain links TRBV6-6 to TRBJ2-5, with 9 bases aligning to TRBD1. This CDR3 spans 14 amino acids. Germline V gene lookup returns CDR1 MNHNY and CDR2 SVGAGI (reference sequence). V trimming: 3 bases; J trimming: 5 bases; junction bases outside the gene matches: 4. Here the CDR3 DNA reads TGTGCCAGCAGTTATGGGACAGGGAAGGAGACCCAGTACTTC. Translating gives CASSYGTGKETQYF.

V gene TRBV9 combines with J gene TRBJ2-1; 11 bases fit TRBD2. This CDR3 is built from 17 residues. Germline V gene data show CDR1 as SGDLS and CDR2 as YYNGEE. V lost 3 bases and J lost 6; bases outside the gene matches: 11. The CDR3 DNA sequence: TGTGCCAGCAGCGCAGGACTAGCGGGTCGGGGGAGCAATGAGCAGTTCTTC. It specifies CASSAGLAGRGSNEQFF. The complete variable domain, with remaining parts taken from reference TRBV9 and TRBJ2-1, reads DSGVTQTPKHLITATGQRVTLRCSPRSGDLSVYWYQQSLDQGLQFLIQYYNGEERAKGNILERFSAQQFPDLHSELNLSSLELGDSALYFCASSAGLAGRGSNEQFFGPGTRLTVL.

This chain uses TRBV5-6 with TRBJ1-6, with 10 bases matching TRBD1. The CDR3 runs to 17 residues. Germline CDR1 and CDR2: SGHDT and YYEEEE. V was clipped by 1 base and J by 8 bases; unmatched bases: 9. This CDR3 is CASSLTGQGLWDSPLHF. The DNA of the CDR3 is TGTGCCAGCAGCTTGACGGGACAGGGGCTTTGGGATTCACCCCTCCACTTT. Complete variable domain (other parts from reference TRBV5-6 and TRBJ1-6): DAGVTQSPTHLIKTRGQQVTLRCSPKSGHDTVSWYQQALGQGPQFIFQYYEEEERQRGNFPDRFSGHQFPNYSSELNVNALLLGDSALYLCASSLTGQGLWDSPLHFGNGTRLTVT.

The V and J genes are TRBV30 and TRBJ1-3; D gene unclear. This CDR3 region has 13 residues. Trimming shortened V by 0 bases and J by 4 bases, and 7 bases separated the two germline ends. Germline CDR1 and CDR2: GTSNPN and SVGIG (reference sequence). Here the CDR3 reads CAWSVIEGNTIYF. In DNA form, the CDR3 reads TGTGCCTGGAGTGTAATAGAAGGAAACACCATATATTTT.

The genes are TRBV5-5 and TRBJ2-5, with D unresolved. CDR1 and CDR2 from the germline V gene are SGHKS and YYEKEE (reference sequence). The CDR3 consists of 14 residues. Trimming stripped 0 bases from V and 5 bases from J, with 11 bases between. The CDR3 loop is CASSLASLSETQYF. CDR3 coding DNA: TGTGCCAGCAGCTTGGCCAGTTTATCGGAGACCCAGTACTTC.

The chain is built from TRBV2 and TRBJ1-4; no clear D. From germline, CDR1 is SNHLY and CDR2 FYNNEI. The CDR3 has 13 residues. V was trimmed by 8 bases and J by 0 bases, leaving 7 bases between them. CDR3 in DNA: TGTGCCAGCGTACCGGCAACTAATGAAAAACTGTTTTTT. It codes for CASVPATNEKLFF.

The chain employs TRBV28 and TRBJ1-3; 12 nucleotides align to TRBD1. The V gene's germline CDR1 is MDHEN and CDR2 SYDVKM. CDR3 size: 19 residues. V was clipped by 5 bases and J by 0 bases; unmatched bases: 11. The CDR3 DNA reads as TGTGCCAGCAGTCCACCCGGGACAGGGGGCTCTTACTCTGGAAACACCATATATTTT. This encodes CASSPPGTGGSYSGNTIYF. Full variable domain (rest looked up from reference TRBV28 and TRBJ1-3): DVKVTQSSRYLVKRTGEKVFLECVQDMDHENMFWYRQDPGLGLRLIYFSYDVKMKEKGDIPEGYSVSREKKERFSLILESASTNQTSMYLCASSPPGTGGSYSGNTIYFGEGSWLTVV.

The J gene is TRBJ1-5, the V gene TRBV19, with D possibly being TRBD1 (6 bases). The CDR3 is 15 residues long. Germline CDR1 and CDR2: LNHDA and SQIVND (reference sequence). The V gene lost 4 bases and the J gene lost 4 bases, with 14 bases spanning the gap. CDR3 residues: CASSTWQGLNQPQHF. The CDR3 nucleotides read TGTGCCAGTAGTACGTGGCAGGGGTTAAATCAGCCCCAGCATTTT.

The chain has TRBV2 and TRBJ2-5; TRBD2 matches 7 bases. V lost 7 bases and J lost 5; bases outside the gene matches: 13. CDR1 is SNHLY and CDR2 is FYNNEI in the germline V gene. The CDR3 length is 15 residues. CDR3 in amino acids: CASTSQGGVRETQYF. CDR3 in DNA: TGTGCCAGCACCTCCCAGGGAGGGGTTAGGGAGACCCAGTACTTC. The variable domain in full, completed from reference TRBV2 and TRBJ2-5, reads EPEVTQTPSHQVTQMGQEVILRCVPISNHLYFYWYRQILGQKVEFLVSFYNNEISEKSEIFDDQFSVERPDGSNFTLKIRSTKLEDSAMYFCASTSQGGVRETQYFGPGTRLLVL.

Many counts were recorded for this clone. The chain carries TRBV11-2 and TRBJ2-1; 10 bases match TRBD1. V shed 7 bases, J shed 4 bases, and the junction held 4 bases outside the gene matches. Germline V gene data show CDR1 as SGHAT and CDR2 as FQNNGV. The CDR3 has 14 amino acids. The CDR3 coding sequence is TGTGCCAGCAAATGGGACAGGGGTTACAATGAGCAGTTCTTC. This encodes CASKWDRGYNEQFF.

Comments on this clone: A far larger clone is just one base off, so this is likely a read error. Other DNA variants within this sample encode the same CDR3. The chain carries TRBV7-2 and TRBJ1-2, with TRBD1 matching 8 bases. Germline lookup yields CDR1 SGHTA and CDR2 FQGNSA. The CDR3 spans 13 residues. The trim removed 5 bases at V and 4 bases at J, leaving 3 bases unmatched. The CDR3 DNA follows: TGTGCCAGCAGCCCAGGACAGGGCTATGGCTACACCTTC. Translating gives CASSPGQGYGYTF. The variable domain in full, with the rest retrieved from reference TRBV7-2 and TRBJ1-2, is GAGVSQSPSNKVTEKGKDVELRCDPISGHTALYWYRQSLGQGLEFLIYFQGNSAPDKSGLPSDRFSAERTGGSVSTLTIQRTQQEDSAVYLCASSPGQGYGYTFGSGTRLTVV.

About this clone: The identical CDR3 is also encoded by other nucleotide sequences in the sample. V gene TRBV5-4 combines with J gene TRBJ2-5, with D perhaps being TRBD1 or TRBD2 (5 bases each). V shed 4 bases and J shed 5 bases, with 12 bases lying between them. The CDR3 is 13 amino acids. Looked up from germline, CDR1 is SGHNT and CDR2 is YYREEE (reference sequence). This CDR3 is CASSRDPGETQYF. The CDR3 DNA sequence: TGTGCCAGCAGCCGGGACCCGGGCGAGACCCAGTACTTC.

J is TRBJ1-2 and V is TRBV6-6, with D unresolved. Germline V lookup: CDR1 MNHNY, CDR2 SVGAGI (reference sequence). The CDR3 length is 13 residues. V lost 2 bases, J lost 3 bases, and 7 bases lay in between. The CDR3 is CASSYQEHYGYTF. The CDR3 nucleotides are TGTGCCAGCAGTTACCAGGAGCACTATGGCTACACCTTC.

This chain links TRBV6-1 with TRBJ1-2, with a weak D call TRBD1 (5 bases). The CDR3 loop spans 13 amino acids. The V end was cut by 4 bases, the J end by 2 bases, with 8 bases between. CDR1 and CDR2 (germline): MNHNS, SASEGT. CDR3 sequence (DNA): TGTGCCAGCAGTGTAGCAGGGAACTATGGCTACACCTTC. Translating gives CASSVAGNYGYTF.

As for this clone: Other DNA sequences of this sample code for an identical CDR3. V and J are TRBV6-1 and TRBJ1-5; maybe TRBD1 (5 bases). The V gene's germline CDR1 is MNHNS and CDR2 SASEGT. With 5 bases removed from V and 7 bases from J, the gap between germline ends came to 12 bases. CDR3 length: 13 residues. The CDR3 nucleotides are TGTGCCAGCAGTTTCGGGGGGGGGCAGCCCCAGCATTTT. Translation: CASSFGGGQPQHF.